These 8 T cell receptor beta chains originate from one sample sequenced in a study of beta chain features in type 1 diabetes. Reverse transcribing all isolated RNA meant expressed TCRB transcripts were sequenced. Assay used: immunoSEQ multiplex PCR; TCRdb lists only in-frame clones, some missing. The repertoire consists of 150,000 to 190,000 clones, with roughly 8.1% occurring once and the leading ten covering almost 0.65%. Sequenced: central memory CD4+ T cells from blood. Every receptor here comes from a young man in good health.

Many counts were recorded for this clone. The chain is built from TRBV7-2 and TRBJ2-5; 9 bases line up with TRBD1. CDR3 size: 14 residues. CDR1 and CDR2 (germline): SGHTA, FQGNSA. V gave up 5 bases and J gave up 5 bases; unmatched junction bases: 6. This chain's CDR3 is CASSNWDRAETQYF. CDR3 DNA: TGTGCCAGCAGCAACTGGGACAGGGCTGAGACCCAGTACTTC.

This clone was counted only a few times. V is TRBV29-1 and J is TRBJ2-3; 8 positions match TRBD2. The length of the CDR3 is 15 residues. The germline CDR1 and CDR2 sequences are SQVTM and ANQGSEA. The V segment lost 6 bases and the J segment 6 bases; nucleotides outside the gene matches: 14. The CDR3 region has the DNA TGCAGCGTCGGGAGTCCGGCGGGGGGCAGCGATACGCAGTATTTT. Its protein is CSVGSPAGGSDTQYF.

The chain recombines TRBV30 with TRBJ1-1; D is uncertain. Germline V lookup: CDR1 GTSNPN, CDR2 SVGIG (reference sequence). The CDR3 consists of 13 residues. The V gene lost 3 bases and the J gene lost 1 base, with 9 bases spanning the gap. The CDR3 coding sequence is TGTGCCTGGAGCACAACACCGAACACTGAAGCTTTCTTT. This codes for CAWSTTPNTEAFF.

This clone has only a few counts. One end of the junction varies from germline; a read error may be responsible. The CDR3, as DNA: TGTGCCAGCAGTTTACTAGCGGGAGGTTCCCCAGCCAGAAACATTCAGTACTTC. Translation: CASSLLAGGSPARNIQYF. The chain employs TRBV27 and TRBJ2-4; 11 bases line up with TRBD2. The CDR3 loop spans 18 amino acids. CDR1 and CDR2 (germline): MNHEY, SMNVEV (reference sequence).

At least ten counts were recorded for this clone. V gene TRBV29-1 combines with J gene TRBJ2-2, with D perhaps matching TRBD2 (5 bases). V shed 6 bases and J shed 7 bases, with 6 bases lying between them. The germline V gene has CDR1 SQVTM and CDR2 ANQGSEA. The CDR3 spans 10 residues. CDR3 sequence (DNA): TGCAGCGTCGGGGTCGGGGAGCTGTTTTTT. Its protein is CSVGVGELFF.

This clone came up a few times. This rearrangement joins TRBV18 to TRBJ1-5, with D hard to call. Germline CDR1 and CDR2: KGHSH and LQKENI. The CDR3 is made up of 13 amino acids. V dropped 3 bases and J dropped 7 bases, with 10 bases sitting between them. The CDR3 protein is CASSPGEEQPQHF. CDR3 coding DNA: TGTGCCAGCTCACCCGGGGAGGAACAGCCCCAGCATTTT. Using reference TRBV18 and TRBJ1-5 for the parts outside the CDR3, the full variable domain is NAGVMQNPRHLVRRRGQEARLRCSPMKGHSHVYWYRQLPEEGLKFMVYLQKENIIDESGMPKERFSAEFPKEGPSILRIQQVVRGDSAAYFCASSPGEEQPQHFGDGTRLSIL.

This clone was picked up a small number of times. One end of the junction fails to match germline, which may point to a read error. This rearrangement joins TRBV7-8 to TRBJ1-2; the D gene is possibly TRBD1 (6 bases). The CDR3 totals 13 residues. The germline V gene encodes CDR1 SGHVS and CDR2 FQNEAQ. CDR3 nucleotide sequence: TGTGCCAGCAGCGTCGACAGGTCGGCCCTCGCTGCCTTC. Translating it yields CASSVDRSALAAF. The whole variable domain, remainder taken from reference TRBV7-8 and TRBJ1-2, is GAGVSQSPRYKVAKRGQDVALRCDPISGHVSLFWYQQALGQGPEFLTYFQNEAQLDKSGLPSDRFFAERPEGSVSTLKIQRTQQEDSAVYLCASSVDRSALAAFGSGTRLTVV.

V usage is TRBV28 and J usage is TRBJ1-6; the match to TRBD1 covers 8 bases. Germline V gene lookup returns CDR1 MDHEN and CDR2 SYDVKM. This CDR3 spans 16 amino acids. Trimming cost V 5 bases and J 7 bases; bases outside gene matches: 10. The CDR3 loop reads CASSKGQGLDNSPLHF. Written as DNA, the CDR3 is TGTGCCAGCAGTAAAGGACAGGGTTTGGACAATTCACCCCTCCACTTT.